Listed here are 23 T cell receptor beta chains from one sample, sequenced in a study of T cell responses to AZD1222 COVID-19 vaccine. The repertoire was sequenced with immunoSEQ multiplex PCR; TCRdb's copy has only in-frame clones and lacks some. This table holds nearly 110,000 clones, about 90% found once. The sample consisted of peripheral blood, taken 28 days after the second AZD1222 dose. The receptor set was obtained from an adult who received the AZD1222 COVID-19 vaccine.

The genes are TRBV19 and TRBJ1-4, with TRBD1 as a possible D gene (6 bases). This CDR3 comprises 14 residues. Germline-derived CDR1 and CDR2 are LNHDA and SQIVND (reference sequence). Trimming took 5 bases from V and 4 from J, leaving 11 bases between them. CDR3 sequence reads: CASSPGDFNEKLFF. In DNA, the CDR3 is TGTGCCAGTAGTCCAGGGGATTTTAATGAAAAACTGTTTTTT.

The chain joins TRBV13 to TRBJ2-7; D is perhaps TRBD2 (5 bases). CDR3 length: 12 amino acids. Per germline, CDR1 PRHDT and CDR2 FYEKMQ (reference sequence). Trimming pared 5 bases from V and 3 bases from J, leaving 8 bases between. The CDR3 loop is CASSPEGYEQYF. The CDR3, as DNA: TGTGCCAGCAGCCCCGAGGGCTACGAGCAGTACTTC.

The chain recombines TRBV7-2 with TRBJ1-3; D gene uncertain. The CDR3 loop spans 15 amino acids. V lost 1 base and J lost 0, with 7 bases in between. CDR1 and CDR2 from the germline V gene are SGHTA and FQGNSA. In DNA, the CDR3 is TGTGCCAGCAGCTTAGTCGCGATCTCTGGAAACACCATATATTTT. Its translation: CASSLVAISGNTIYF. The entire variable domain, with the rest obtained from reference TRBV7-2 and TRBJ1-3, is as follows: GAGVSQSPSNKVTEKGKDVELRCDPISGHTALYWYRQSLGQGLEFLIYFQGNSAPDKSGLPSDRFSAERTGGSVSTLTIQRTQQEDSAVYLCASSLVAISGNTIYFGEGSWLTVV.

The rearrangement joins TRBV9 to TRBJ2-3; D uncertain. V lost 3 bases and J 7 bases, leaving 9 bases between the germline ends. Germline CDR1 reads SGDLS; CDR2 reads YYNGEE. The CDR3 has 12 residues. The DNA of the CDR3 is TGTGCCAGCAGCGAGCTAACCAATACGCAGTATTTT. Its protein is CASSELTNTQYF.

In its sample, this clone was seen once. The chain joins TRBV6-5 to TRBJ1-5, with 8 bases fitting TRBD1. The CDR3 has 14 residues. The germline V gene encodes CDR1 MNHEY and CDR2 SVGAGI. V lost 5 bases and J lost 7; bases outside the gene matches: 7. The CDR3, as DNA: TGTGCCAGCAGTCTAAGGACAGGGCAACAGCCCCAGCATTTT. Protein sequence: CASSLRTGQQPQHF.

This sequence joins TRBV2 and TRBJ1-2; 8 nucleotides agree with TRBD1. The CDR3 is 14 residues long. V shed 6 bases and J 4 bases; nucleotides not matched to a gene: 7. The germline CDR1 and CDR2 sequences are SNHLY and FYNNEI. The CDR3 nucleotides are TGTGCCAGCAGCGTGACAGGGGCGGTCTATGGCTACACCTTC. It codes for CASSVTGAVYGYTF.

The chain joins TRBV19 to TRBJ2-3, with 12 bases that match TRBD2. The J segment lost 4 bases and the V segment lost 6 bases, leaving 8 bases of the junction unmatched. The CDR3 loop spans 16 amino acids. Germline CDR1 reads LNHDA; CDR2 reads SQIVND (reference sequence). The CDR3 protein is CASRPQTSGSSDTQYF. As DNA, the CDR3 is TGTGCCAGTAGGCCCCAGACTAGCGGGAGCTCAGATACGCAGTATTTT.

The CDR3: CASSPPPDVPDYGYTF. CDR3 sequence (DNA): TGTGCCAGCAGCCCTCCCCCAGACGTGCCGGACTATGGCTACACCTTC. The gene calls are TRBV3-1 (or the pseudogene TRBV3-2) and TRBJ1-2; D unresolved. This CDR3 spans 16 amino acids. V was clipped by 4 bases and J by 3 bases, with 18 bases between them. The germline V gene has CDR1 LGHDT and CDR2 YNNKEL (reference sequence).

V usage is TRBV18 and J usage is TRBJ1-1; D is ambiguous. Germline lookup yields CDR1 KGHSH and CDR2 LQKENI. The CDR3 consists of 14 residues. The V gene lost 2 bases and the J gene lost 6 bases, with 13 bases spanning the gap. The CDR3 reads CASSPRREVPEAFF. As DNA, the CDR3 is TGTGCCAGCTCACCAAGGAGGGAGGTCCCTGAAGCTTTCTTT.

CDR3 in amino acids: CASSPDVGLRAQETQYF. Written as DNA, the CDR3 is TGTGCCAGCAGCCCTGACGTAGGGCTACGCGCCCAAGAGACCCAGTACTTC. The V call is TRBV7-2, the J call TRBJ2-5, with D unresolved. The CDR3 runs to 17 residues. From germline, CDR1 is SGHTA and CDR2 FQGNSA. The V and J ends lost 5 bases and 1 base respectively, with 20 bases between them. Combining the CDR3 with reference TRBV7-2 and TRBJ2-5 gives the whole variable domain GAGVSQSPSNKVTEKGKDVELRCDPISGHTALYWYRQSLGQGLEFLIYFQGNSAPDKSGLPSDRFSAERTGGSVSTLTIQRTQQEDSAVYLCASSPDVGLRAQETQYFGPGTRLLVL.

The genes are TRBV5-4 and TRBJ2-5; 12 bases align to TRBD1. V shed 4 bases and J 7 bases; nucleotides not matched to a gene: 11. The CDR3 has 16 residues. Germline-derived CDR1 and CDR2 are SGHNT and YYREEE (reference sequence). In DNA, the CDR3 is TGTGCCAGCAGCCTCGCGGGACAGGGGGCGATGGGGACCCAGTACTTC. Its protein is CASSLAGQGAMGTQYF.

The chain is built from TRBV4-2 and TRBJ1-1, with a tentative D call TRBD1 (6 bases). From germline, CDR1 is LGHNA and CDR2 YNFKEQ. The CDR3 has 16 residues. V lost 0 bases and J 0 bases, leaving 11 bases between the germline ends. The CDR3 DNA sequence: TGTGCCAGCAGCCAAGATAAGGGGGGCTTGAACACTGAAGCTTTCTTT. It is translated as CASSQDKGGLNTEAFF.

The chain has TRBV10-3 and TRBJ2-1; D gene unclear. The CDR3 has 14 amino acids. V lost 6 bases to trimming and J lost 1 base, with 10 bases between them. Germline assignment: CDR1 ENHRY and CDR2 SYGVKD. CDR3 residues: CAIRLDPSYNEQFF. CDR3 DNA sequence: TGTGCCATCAGGTTAGACCCATCCTACAATGAGCAGTTCTTC.

Only one count was recorded for this clone. The rearrangement uses TRBV30 and TRBJ1-5, with 7 bases fitting TRBD1. There are 14 residues in the CDR3. Germline CDR1 reads GTSNPN; CDR2 reads SVGIG (reference sequence). Trimming took 1 base from V and 7 from J; bases not matched to a gene: 7. This CDR3 reads CAWSGRGPGQPQHF. DNA for the CDR3: TGTGCCTGGAGTGGTAGGGGGCCGGGGCAGCCCCAGCATTTT. Together with reference TRBV30 and TRBJ1-5, the CDR3 gives the full variable domain: SQTIHQWPATLVQPVGSPLSLECTVEGTSNPNLYWYRQAAGRGLQLLFYSVGIGQISSEVPQNLSASRPQDRQFILSSKKLLLSDSGFYLCAWSGRGPGQPQHFGDGTRLSIL.

The V gene is TRBV19, the J gene TRBJ2-7; the D gene is possibly TRBD2 (5 bases). Germline V gene lookup returns CDR1 LNHDA and CDR2 SQIVND (reference sequence). The CDR3 length is 14 residues. Trimming removed 4 bases at V and 0 bases at J, with 10 bases between. The CDR3 loop is CASSTGMSSYEQYF. The CDR3 coding sequence is TGTGCCAGTAGTACGGGGATGAGCTCCTACGAGCAGTACTTC.

V usage is TRBV5-1 and J usage is TRBJ1-2; the match to TRBD1 covers 8 bases. The germline gives CDR1 SGHRS, CDR2 YFSETQ. After removal of 6 bases from V and 7 bases from J, the junction contained 8 bases not matched to a gene. The CDR3 length is 13 residues. The CDR3 DNA sequence: TGCGCCAGCAACCCGGCCGGACAGGGTGGCTACACCTTC. Encoded protein: CASNPAGQGGYTF.

In its sample, this clone was seen once. CDR3 sequence (DNA): TGTGCCAGCAGCTACGTGGGGGCCAGGGATACGCAGTATTTT. Encoded protein: CASSYVGARDTQYF. V and J are TRBV5-4 and TRBJ2-3, with D perhaps matching TRBD1 (6 bases). CDR1 is SGHNT and CDR2 is YYREEE in the germline V gene (reference sequence). This CDR3 has 14 residues. V lost 3 bases, J lost 6 bases, and 14 bases lay in between.

The chain carries TRBV2 and TRBJ1-2; TRBD1 matches 8 bases. Germline trimming cut 6 bases from V and 5 bases from J; bases unmatched to any gene: 11. In germline, CDR1 is SNHLY, CDR2 FYNNEI. This CDR3 comprises 15 residues. CDR3 in amino acids: CASRAGTGEGYGYTF. In DNA form, the CDR3 reads TGTGCCAGCAGGGCCGGGACAGGCGAGGGTTATGGCTACACCTTC.

Only one count was recorded for this clone. The chain recombines TRBV20-1 with TRBJ2-1; TRBD2 matches 7 bases. Germline assignment: CDR1 DFQATT and CDR2 SNEGSKA (reference sequence). The CDR3 is 12 amino acids. V was pared by 3 bases and J by 6 bases, with 2 bases of the junction left unmatched. The CDR3 region has the DNA TGCAGTGCTAGTGGGGGGGGCAATGAGCAGTTCTTC. Its translation: CSASGGGNEQFF.

The chain uses TRBV9 and TRBJ2-7; possibly TRBD2 for D (5 bases). Germline lookup yields CDR1 SGDLS and CDR2 YYNGEE. This CDR3 is built from 15 residues. V lost 0 bases to trimming and J lost 0 bases, with 10 bases between them. This chain's CDR3 is CASSVEAGGSYEQYF. Written as DNA, the CDR3 is TGTGCCAGCAGCGTAGAGGCAGGAGGCTCCTACGAGCAGTACTTC.

This chain uses TRBV7-6 with TRBJ2-7; 8 positions agree with TRBD1. The junction had 6 bases not matched to a gene; V was cut back by 5 bases and J by 0 bases. Germline loops: CDR1 SGHVS, CDR2 FNYEAQ. This CDR3 is 15 amino acids long. Here the CDR3 DNA reads TGTGCCAGCAGCCGCTCGGGGACAGGCTCCTACGAGCAGTACTTC. The encoded protein is CASSRSGTGSYEQYF.

The chain joins TRBV13 to TRBJ1-2, with 9 bases aligning to TRBD1. The CDR3 length is 16 residues. CDR1 and CDR2 from the germline V gene are PRHDT and FYEKMQ (reference sequence). Germline trimming cut 5 bases from V and 4 bases from J; bases unmatched to any gene: 11. The CDR3 DNA is TGTGCCAGCAGCAAAGAAAACCGGGACAGGGTCTATGGCTACACCTTC. This translates into CASSKENRDRVYGYTF.

The genes are TRBV6-5 and TRBJ1-2; D might be TRBD1 (5 bases). The germline V and J ends were trimmed by 6 bases and 6 bases, with 11 bases remaining between them. The CDR3 is 12 amino acids. Germline V gene lookup returns CDR1 MNHEY and CDR2 SVGAGI. The CDR3 DNA reads TGTGCCAGCAGAAAGGGGTTGGATGGCTACACCTTC. Residues: CASRKGLDGYTF.